This T cell receptor (beta chain) stems from a study of blood T cell repertoires in COVID-19. Study-wide context: Acute-phase and convalescent COVID-19 samples originated in the United States, Italy and Spain. From T cells, B-cell-depleted T cells, or PBMCs came the material, which was cDNA or gDNA.

Allocation to cohorts depended on clinical history reported by the participants. V lost 5 bases, J lost 3 bases, and 12 bases stayed unmatched. The CDR3 has 17 amino acids. The germline V gene has CDR1 KGHDR and CDR2 SFDVKD. Using immunoSEQ multiplex PCR, the repertoire was profiled, and TCRdb retains in-frame clones only, with some absent. There are some 130,000 clones in the sample; more than 75% occur only once, and about 6% lies in the top ten. Sequences were obtained from PBMCs or T cells enriched from blood (not recorded which). This TCR derives from a woman aged 45-65 years who had recovered from COVID-19. This chain uses TRBV24-1 with TRBJ2-1; TRBD2 agrees at 7 bases. CDR3 protein: CATSGGLSGEGYNEQFF. The CDR3 DNA reads TGTGCCACCAGTGGAGGCCTGAGCGGGGAAGGCTACAATGAGCAGTTCTTC.